This T cell receptor (beta chain) came from a study of cytomegalovirus exposure and HLA in healthy donors. The wider study: An early data release held about 85 million unique TCRs from HLA-typed donors. Study-wide results and caveats: Most TCR sequences were rare, but some public TCRs occurred in many donors. In an earlier analysis, productive rearrangement rates for most beta V segments clustered near 90% or 30%. It was fewer than 200 TCR beta chains that were listed as cytomegalovirus-associated.

In the PCR, 60 Vbeta and 13 Jbeta primers were used. Assay: immunoSEQ multiplex PCR; the TCRdb copy retains only in-frame clones and omits some. This repertoire shows around 68,000 clones, 65% to 90% found once; its top ten account for over 8.5%. This CDR3 is 13 amino acids long. With 6 bases clipped from V and 2 bases from J, the junction kept 2 bases outside the gene matches. CDR1 MGHDK and CDR2 SYGVNS come from the germline V gene. For this clone: The antigen is unknown.

The rearrangement uses TRBV25-1 and TRBJ2-3; 7 nucleotides agree with TRBD2. This clonotype originated in a female donor in good health and CMV-seronegative. Source material: PBMCs. The CDR3, as DNA: TGTGCCAGCAGGGCGGGAGCCACAGATACGCAGTATTTT. Protein product: CASRAGATDTQYF.